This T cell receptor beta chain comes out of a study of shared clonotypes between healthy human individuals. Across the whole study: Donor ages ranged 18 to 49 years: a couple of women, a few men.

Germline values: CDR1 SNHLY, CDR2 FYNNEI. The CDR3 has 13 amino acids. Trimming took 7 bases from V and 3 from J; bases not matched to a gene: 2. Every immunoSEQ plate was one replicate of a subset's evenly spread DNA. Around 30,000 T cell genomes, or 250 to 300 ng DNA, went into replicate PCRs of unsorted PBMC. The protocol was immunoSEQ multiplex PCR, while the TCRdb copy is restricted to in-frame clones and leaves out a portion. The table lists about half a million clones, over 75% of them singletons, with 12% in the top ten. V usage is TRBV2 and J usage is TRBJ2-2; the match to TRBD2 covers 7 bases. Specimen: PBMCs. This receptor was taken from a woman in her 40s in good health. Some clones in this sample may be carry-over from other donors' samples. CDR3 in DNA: TGTGCCAGCAAACTAGCGTACACCGGGGAGCTGTTTTTT. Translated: CASKLAYTGELFF.